Each of the 4 T cell receptor beta chains below was sequenced from the same sample in a study of blood T cell repertoires in COVID-19. The table came from immunoSEQ multiplex PCR; TCRdb's copy has only in-frame clones and leaves some out. Of more than 55,000 clones in the sample, around 80% were seen once. The sample taken for sequencing was peripheral blood. All receptors come from a woman of 80 years or more with acute or convalescent COVID-19.

This chain links TRBV5-1 with TRBJ2-5; 13 bases are a match to TRBD2. This CDR3 has 18 residues. Per the germline V gene, CDR1 is SGHRS and CDR2 is YFSETQ. J was trimmed by 0 bases and V by 2 bases; bases with no gene match: 7. CDR3 coding DNA: TGCGCCAGCAGCTTTAGGACTAGCGGGGGACTGTACCAAGAGACCCAGTACTTC. Encoded protein: CASSFRTSGGLYQETQYF.

This chain connects TRBV11-3 to TRBJ2-5; 8 nucleotides line up with TRBD2. The J segment lost 2 bases and the V segment lost 7 bases, leaving 24 bases of the junction unmatched. The germline V gene encodes CDR1 SGHNT and CDR2 YENEEA. This CDR3 has 20 amino acids. The chain's CDR3 is CASTSVGNMSGGMEQETQYF. Written as DNA, the CDR3 is TGTGCCAGCACCTCCGTTGGTAATATGTCGGGGGGGATGGAACAAGAGACCCAGTACTTC. Using reference TRBV11-3 and TRBJ2-5 for the parts outside the CDR3, the full variable domain is EAGVVQSPRYKIIEKKQPVAFWCNPISGHNTLYWYLQNLGQGPELLIRYENEEAVDDSQLPKDRFSAERLKGVDSTLKIQPAELGDSAVYLCASTSVGNMSGGMEQETQYFGPGTRLLVL.

This rearrangement joins TRBV3-1 (or the pseudogene TRBV3-2) to TRBJ2-1; unclear D gene. V lost 0 bases to trimming and J lost 10 bases, with 10 bases between them. The CDR3 sequence is 13 residues long. Germline CDR1 reads LGHDT; CDR2 reads YNNKEL (reference sequence). In DNA, the CDR3 is TGTGCCAGCAGCCAAGATCGACTGCAGGAGCAGTTCTTC. Its translation: CASSQDRLQEQFF.

By proportion, this clone is medium-sized (0.01 to 0.1%). The identical CDR3 is also encoded by other nucleotide sequences in the sample. This rearrangement joins TRBV5-4 to TRBJ2-3, with TRBD1 matching 10 bases. Germline loops: CDR1 SGHNT, CDR2 YYREEE (reference sequence). Unmatched junction bases numbered 8, after V lost 7 bases and J lost 3 bases. The CDR3 runs 15 residues. The DNA for the CDR3 is TGTGCCAGCGTAAAAGACAGGGGGCAAACAGATACGCAGTATTTT. Translation: CASVKDRGQTDTQYF.